This TCR beta chain is drawn from a study of T cells in Graves' hyperthyroidism and ophthalmopathy. Whole-study findings and limits: Stable hyperthyroidism was separated from ophthalmopathy by a model based on 13 V-J features.

What was amplified from RNA transcripts were TCR beta CDR3 regions. During a first-round RT-PCR of the TCR CDR3, the HTBI primer set was used. TCRdb fed the multiplex PCR reads into MiXCR, producing one record per CDR3 protein. The sample holds over 700,000 distinct CDR3 sequences, approximately 19% seen once. Comments on this clonotype: Its antigen is still unknown.

Criteria for exclusion of patients were uncontrolled infection, other autoimmune disease, pregnancy or lactation. CDR3 size: 14 residues. V lost 5 bases and J lost 1, with 11 bases in between. The chain combines TRBV12-3 or TRBV12-4 with TRBJ2-5, with D possibly TRBD1 on 6 matching bases. This receptor was obtained from a woman in her fifties or sixties with Graves' hyperthyroidism that later progressed to Graves' ophthalmopathy. Sequences were obtained from blood. The CDR3 loop is CASSDRPTQETQYF. The CDR3 DNA follows: TGTGCCAGCAGTGACAGGCCTACCCAAGAGACCCAGTACTTC.